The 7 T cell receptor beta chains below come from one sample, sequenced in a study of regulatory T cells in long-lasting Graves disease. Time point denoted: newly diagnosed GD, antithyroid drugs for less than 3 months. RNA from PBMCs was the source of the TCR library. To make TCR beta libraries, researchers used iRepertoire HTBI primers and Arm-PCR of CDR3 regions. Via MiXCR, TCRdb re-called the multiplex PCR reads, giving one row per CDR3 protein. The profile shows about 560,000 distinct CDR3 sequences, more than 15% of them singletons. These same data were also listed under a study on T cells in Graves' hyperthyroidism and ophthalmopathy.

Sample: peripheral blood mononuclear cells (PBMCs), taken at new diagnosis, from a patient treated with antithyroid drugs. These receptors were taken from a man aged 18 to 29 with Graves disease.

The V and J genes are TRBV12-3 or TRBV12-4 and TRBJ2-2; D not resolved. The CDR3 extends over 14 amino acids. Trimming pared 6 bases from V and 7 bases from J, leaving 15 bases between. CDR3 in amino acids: CASSRVESYGELFF. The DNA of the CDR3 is TGTGCCAGCAGCCGTGTAGAGTCTTACGGGGAGCTGTTTTTT.

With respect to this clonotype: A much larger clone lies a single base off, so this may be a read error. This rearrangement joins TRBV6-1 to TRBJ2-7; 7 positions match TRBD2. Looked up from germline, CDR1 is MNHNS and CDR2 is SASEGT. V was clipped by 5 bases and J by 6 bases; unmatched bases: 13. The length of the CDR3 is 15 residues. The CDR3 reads CASSPVREGRCEQYF. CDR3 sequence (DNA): TGTGCCAGCAGTCCCGTTAGGGAGGGTCGGTGCGAGCAGTACTTC.

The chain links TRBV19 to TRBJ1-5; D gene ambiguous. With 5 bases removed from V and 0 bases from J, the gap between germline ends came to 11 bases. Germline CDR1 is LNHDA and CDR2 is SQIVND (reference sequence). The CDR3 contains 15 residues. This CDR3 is CASSWSSSSNQPQHF. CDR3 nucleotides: TGTGCCAGTAGTTGGTCGAGCTCTAGCAATCAGCCCCAGCATTTT.

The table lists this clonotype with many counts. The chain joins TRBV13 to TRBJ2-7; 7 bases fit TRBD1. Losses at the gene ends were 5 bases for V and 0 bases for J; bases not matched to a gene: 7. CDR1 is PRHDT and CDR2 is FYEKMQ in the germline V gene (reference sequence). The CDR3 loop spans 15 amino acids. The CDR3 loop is CASSHSQGPSYEQYF. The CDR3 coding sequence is TGTGCCAGCAGCCATTCACAGGGGCCCTCCTACGAGCAGTACTTC.

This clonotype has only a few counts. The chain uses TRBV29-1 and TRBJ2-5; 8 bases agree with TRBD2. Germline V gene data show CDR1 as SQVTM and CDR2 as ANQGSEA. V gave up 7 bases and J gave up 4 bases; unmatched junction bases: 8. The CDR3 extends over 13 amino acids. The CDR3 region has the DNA TGCAGCGCCTCAGCCCGGGGGGGAGAGACCCAGTACTTC. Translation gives CSASARGGETQYF.

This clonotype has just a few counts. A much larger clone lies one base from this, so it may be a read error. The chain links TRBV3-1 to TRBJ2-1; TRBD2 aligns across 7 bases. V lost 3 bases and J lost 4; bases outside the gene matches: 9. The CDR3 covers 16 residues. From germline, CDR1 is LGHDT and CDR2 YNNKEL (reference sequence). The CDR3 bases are TGTGCCAGCAGCCAGCCTAGCGGCGGGAGTTACAATGAGCAGTTCTTC. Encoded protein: CASSQPSGGSYNEQFF.

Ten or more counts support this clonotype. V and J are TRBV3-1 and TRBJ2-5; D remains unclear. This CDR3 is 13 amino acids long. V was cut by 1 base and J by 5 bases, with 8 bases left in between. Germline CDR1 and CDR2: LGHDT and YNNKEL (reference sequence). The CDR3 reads CASSQVLRETQYF. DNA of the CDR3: TGTGCCAGCAGCCAAGTACTCCGGGAGACCCAGTACTTC.